A selection of T cell receptor beta chains follows, all from one sample in a study of blood T cell repertoires in COVID-19. Assay used: immunoSEQ multiplex PCR; TCRdb lists only in-frame clones, some missing. The sample has more than 250,000 clones; approximately 84% are singletons. Input material: peripheral blood. The receptors were gathered from a human donor in a cohort sampled during active COVID-19. Each CDR3 is given with its conserved first and last residue. A D gene is named only where the DNA matches it firmly. Clone size is shown for a subset of rows, as once, few, many or a class of expanded clone.

d_gene,abundance,j_gene,len,v_gene,CDR3nt,CDR3aa
-,-,TRBJ2-3,17,TRBV28,TGTGCCAGCAGTTTAGGTAGGACCTCGCGAGGGCCAGATACGCAGTATTTT,CASSLGRTSRGPDTQYF
TRBD2,-,TRBJ2-5,15,TRBV6-5,TGTGCCAGCAGTTACGGAGCGGGGCTGCAAGAGACCCAGTACTTC,CASSYGAGLQETQYF
-,-,TRBJ1-3,15,TRBV6-1,TGTGCCAGCAGTGAAACCAGGGGTTTCGGAAACACCATATATTTT,CASSETRGFGNTIYF
-,-,TRBJ2-7,11,TRBV9,TGTGCCAGCACGAGGTATAACGAGGAGTACTTC,CASTRYNEEYF
TRBD1,-,TRBJ1-2,15,TRBV3-1/TRBV3-2,TGTGCCAGCAGCCTCAACCCGGGGACAGGGAATGGCTACACCTTC,CASSLNPGTGNGYTF
-,-,TRBJ1-2,13,TRBV12-3/TRBV12-4,TGTGCCAGCACGGTTAGCGGGAACTATGGCTACACCTTC,CASTVSGNYGYTF
TRBD1,-,TRBJ2-1,13,TRBV12-3/TRBV12-4,TGTGCCAGTACCGGGACAGGGTACAATGAGCAGTTCTTC,CASTGTGYNEQFF
TRBD1,-,TRBJ1-2,13,TRBV24-1,TGTGCCGTCGGGACAGCAGCTAACTATGGCTACACCTTC,CAVGTAANYGYTF
-,-,TRBJ1-1,19,TRBV10-2,TGCGCCAGCTCTGCTATACAGGGCTCCGCTATGCCGAAGAACACTGAAGCTTTCTTT,CASSAIQGSAMPKNTEAFF
-,-,TRBJ2-1,18,TRBV11-2,TGTGCCAGCAGCCCCGGGGGGATCGGGGGGCGGTTCGAACATGAGCAGTTCTTC,CASSPGGIGGRFEHEQFF
-,-,TRBJ1-2,13,TRBV29-1,TGCAGCGTCCTAGAGTACGTCGACTATGGCTACACCTTC,CSVLEYVDYGYTF
TRBD1,-,TRBJ2-1,17,TRBV11-3,TGTGCCAGCAGCCTCATGACAGGGCAGAGCTCCTACAATGAGCAGTTCTTC,CASSLMTGQSSYNEQFF
TRBD1,-,TRBJ2-3,16,TRBV5-1,TGCGCCAGCAGTATGGACAGGGCGAGGCGCACAGATACGCAGTATTTT,CASSMDRARRTDTQYF
TRBD1,-,TRBJ2-5,17,TRBV11-3,TGTGCCAGCAGCTTAGGAACCAGGGGGCCAGGTCCTGAGACCCAGTACTTC,CASSLGTRGPGPETQYF
TRBD1,-,TRBJ1-6,16,TRBV7-2,TGTGCCAGCAGCTTATTCCCCGGGACAGGGTATTCACCCCTCCACTTT,CASSLFPGTGYSPLHF
TRBD2,-,TRBJ2-3,15,TRBV4-3,TGCGCCAGCAGAGGGTCGCGGGGGGTTACAGATACGCAGTATTTT,CASRGSRGVTDTQYF
TRBD2,-,TRBJ2-5,16,TRBV5-1,TGCGCCAGCAGCTTGTCCGTCCTAGCGGGGGGAAAGACCCAGTACTTC,CASSLSVLAGGKTQYF
TRBD1,-,TRBJ1-1,14,TRBV7-9,TGTGCCAGCAGATCGGACAGGGAGGGCACTGAAGCTTTCTTT,CASRSDREGTEAFF
-,-,TRBJ2-1,13,TRBV2,TGTGCCAGCAGTACTAGCTCCTACAATGAGCAGTTCTTC,CASSTSSYNEQFF
-,-,TRBJ1-2,15,TRBV4-2,TGTGCCAGCAACCAACCCGGACAGATGGGTGGTGGCTACACCTTC,CASNQPGQMGGGYTF
-,-,TRBJ1-4,17,TRBV18,TGTGCCAGCTCACCCCTAAGACAGGACGGGCCTAATGAAAAACTGTTTTTT,CASSPLRQDGPNEKLFF
-,-,TRBJ2-7,14,TRBV7-6,TGTGCCAGCAGCCCTTACTCCGGGAGTTACGAGCAGTACTTC,CASSPYSGSYEQYF
TRBD1,-,TRBJ1-4,17,TRBV19,TGTGCCAGTAGACCGCGGGACAGGGGGAATACTAATGAAAAACTGTTTTTT,CASRPRDRGNTNEKLFF
-,once,TRBJ1-2,15,TRBV21-1,TGTGCCAGCAGCAAATACACCCGACAGAGCTATGGCTACACCTTC,CASSKYTRQSYGYTF
-,-,TRBJ2-7,18,TRBV4-1,TGCGCCAGCAGCCACAGAACCCTAAGGGAGGGGGGCTCCTACGAGCAGTACTTC,CASSHRTLREGGSYEQYF
TRBD1,-,TRBJ2-7,16,TRBV5-5,TGTGCCAGCAGCTCCCTGGGGACAGGGAACTCTTACGAGCAGTACTTC,CASSSLGTGNSYEQYF
TRBD1,-,TRBJ2-5,15,TRBV5-1,TGCGCCAGCAGCTTGGATTCCCCGGGACAGAGTGCCCAGTACTTC,CASSLDSPGQSAQYF
-,many,TRBJ2-2,13,TRBV10-3,TGTGCCATCAGTCTTGAAGCCACCGGGGAGCTGTTTTTT,CAISLEATGELFF
-,-,TRBJ2-1,19,TRBV1,TGCACCAGCAGCCAATCGGAGACTAGCGGGATGAATTCCTACAATGAGCAGTTCTTC,CTSSQSETSGMNSYNEQFF
-,-,TRBJ1-3,14,TRBV7-9,TGTGCCAGCAGCTTAGGGGAGCCTGGAAACACCATATATTTT,CASSLGEPGNTIYF